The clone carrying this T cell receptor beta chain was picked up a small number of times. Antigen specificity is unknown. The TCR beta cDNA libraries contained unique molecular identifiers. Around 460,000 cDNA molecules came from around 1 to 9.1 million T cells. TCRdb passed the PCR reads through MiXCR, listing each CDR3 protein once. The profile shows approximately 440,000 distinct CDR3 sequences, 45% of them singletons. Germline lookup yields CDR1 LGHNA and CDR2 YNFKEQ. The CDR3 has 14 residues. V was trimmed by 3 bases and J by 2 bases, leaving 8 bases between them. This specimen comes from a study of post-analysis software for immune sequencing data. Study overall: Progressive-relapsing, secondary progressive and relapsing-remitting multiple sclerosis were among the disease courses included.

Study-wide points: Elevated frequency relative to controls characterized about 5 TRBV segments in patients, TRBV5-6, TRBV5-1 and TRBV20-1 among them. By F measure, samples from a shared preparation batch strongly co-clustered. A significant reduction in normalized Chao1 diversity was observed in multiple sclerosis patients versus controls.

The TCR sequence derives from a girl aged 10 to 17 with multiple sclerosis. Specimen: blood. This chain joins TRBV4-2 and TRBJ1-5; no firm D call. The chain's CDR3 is CASSQAKGNQPQHF. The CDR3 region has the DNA TGTGCCAGCAGCCAGGCCAAAGGCAATCAGCCCCAGCATTTT.